Sequencing of this TCR beta chain was carried out in a study of shared clonotypes between healthy human individuals. Study-level points and caveats: Non-shared clonotypes were found to have lower generation probabilities than the clonotypes that were shared by all four of the sorted-subset donors.

With 3 bases clipped from V and 3 bases from J, the junction kept 5 bases outside the gene matches. This CDR3 is 14 amino acids long. Germline CDR1 is KGHSH and CDR2 is LQKENI. Data came from immunoSEQ multiplex PCR; TCRdb stores just in-frame clones and leaves some out. The sample holds about 960,000 clones; about 80% are singletons and the top ten take 1.5%. On this clone itself: The antigen is not known.

The receptor comes from a man between 18 and 29 years old in good health. The gene calls are TRBV18 and TRBJ2-7, with 7 bases that match TRBD1. Sequencing was performed on memory CD4+ T cells sorted from blood. Subset specified: CD45RA-negative fraction. CDR3 residues: CASSPGQIGYEQYF. In DNA, the CDR3 is TGTGCCAGCTCACCGGGACAGATCGGCTACGAGCAGTACTTC.